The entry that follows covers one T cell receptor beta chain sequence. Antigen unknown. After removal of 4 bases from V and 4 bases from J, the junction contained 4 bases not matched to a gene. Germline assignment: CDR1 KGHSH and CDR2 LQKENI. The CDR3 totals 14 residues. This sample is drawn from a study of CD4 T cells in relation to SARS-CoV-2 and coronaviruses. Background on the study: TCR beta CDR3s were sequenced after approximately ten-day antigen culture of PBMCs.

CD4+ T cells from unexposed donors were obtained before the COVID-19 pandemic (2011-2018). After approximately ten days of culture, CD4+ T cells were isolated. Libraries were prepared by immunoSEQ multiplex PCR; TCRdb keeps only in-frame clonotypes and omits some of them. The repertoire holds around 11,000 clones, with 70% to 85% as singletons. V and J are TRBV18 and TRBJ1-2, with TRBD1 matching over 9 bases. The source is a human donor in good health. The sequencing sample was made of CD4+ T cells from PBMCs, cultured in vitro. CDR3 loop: CASSHDRGGYGYTF. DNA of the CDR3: TGTGCCAGCTCACATGACAGGGGGGGCTATGGCTACACCTTC.